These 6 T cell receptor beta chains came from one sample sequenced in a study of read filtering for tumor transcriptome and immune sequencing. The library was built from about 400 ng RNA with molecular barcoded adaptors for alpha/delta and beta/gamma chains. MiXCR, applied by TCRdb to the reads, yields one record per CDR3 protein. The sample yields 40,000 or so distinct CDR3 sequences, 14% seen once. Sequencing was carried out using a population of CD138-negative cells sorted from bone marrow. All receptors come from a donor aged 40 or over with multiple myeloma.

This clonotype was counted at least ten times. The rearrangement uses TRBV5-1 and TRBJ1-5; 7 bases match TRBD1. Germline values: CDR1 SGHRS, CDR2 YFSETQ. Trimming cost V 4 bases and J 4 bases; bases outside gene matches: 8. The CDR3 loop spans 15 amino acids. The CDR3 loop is CASSVETGLNQPQHF. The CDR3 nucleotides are TGCGCCAGCAGCGTAGAGACAGGGCTGAATCAGCCCCAGCATTTT.

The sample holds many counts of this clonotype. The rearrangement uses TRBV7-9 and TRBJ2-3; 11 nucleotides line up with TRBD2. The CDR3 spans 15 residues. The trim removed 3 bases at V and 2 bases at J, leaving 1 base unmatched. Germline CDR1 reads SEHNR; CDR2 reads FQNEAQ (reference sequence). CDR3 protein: CASSLTSGVTDTQYF. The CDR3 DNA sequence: TGTGCCAGCAGCTTGACTAGCGGGGTCACAGATACGCAGTATTTT.

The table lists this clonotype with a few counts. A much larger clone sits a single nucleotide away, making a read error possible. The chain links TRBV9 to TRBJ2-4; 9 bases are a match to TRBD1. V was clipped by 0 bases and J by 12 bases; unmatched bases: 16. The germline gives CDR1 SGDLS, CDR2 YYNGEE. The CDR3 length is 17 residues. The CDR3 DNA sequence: TGTGCCAGCAGCGTAGGGGGACAGGGTGCTACCGGGGGTCGTCAGTACTTC. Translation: CASSVGGQGATGGRQYF.

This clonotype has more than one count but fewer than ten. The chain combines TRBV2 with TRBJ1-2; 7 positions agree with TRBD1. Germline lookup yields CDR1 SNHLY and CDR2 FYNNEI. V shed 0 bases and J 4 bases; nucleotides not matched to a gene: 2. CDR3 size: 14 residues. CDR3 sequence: CASSEADRSYGYTF. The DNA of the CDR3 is TGTGCCAGCAGTGAAGCGGACAGGAGCTATGGCTACACCTTC.

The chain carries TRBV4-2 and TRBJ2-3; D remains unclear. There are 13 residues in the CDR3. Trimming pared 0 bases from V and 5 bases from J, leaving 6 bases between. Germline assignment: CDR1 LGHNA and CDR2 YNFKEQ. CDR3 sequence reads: CASSQDDLDTQYF. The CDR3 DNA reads TGTGCCAGCAGCCAAGATGACCTAGATACGCAGTATTTT.

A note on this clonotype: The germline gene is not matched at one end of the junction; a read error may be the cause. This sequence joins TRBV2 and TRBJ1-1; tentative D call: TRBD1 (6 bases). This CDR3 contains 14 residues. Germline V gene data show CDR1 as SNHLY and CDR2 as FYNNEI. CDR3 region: CAGSEWGPNAEAFF. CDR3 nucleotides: TGTGCCGGCAGTGAATGGGGGCCGAACGCTGAAGCTTTCTTT. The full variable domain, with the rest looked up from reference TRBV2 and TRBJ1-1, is EPEVTQTPSHQVTQMGQEVILRCVPISNHLYFYWYRQILGQKVEFLVSFYNNEISEKSEIFDDQFSVERPDGSNFTLKIRSTKLEDSAMYFCAGSEWGPNAEAFFGQGTRLTVV.